The rows below give T cell receptor beta chains drawn from one sample of a study of T cell clones after liver transplantation. The table came from immunoSEQ multiplex PCR; TCRdb's copy has only in-frame clones and leaves some out. The sample yields over 90,000 clones, 80% to 90% seen once. The source material was CD4+ T cells from blood, sampled 47 months after liver transplant. Source of these receptors: a human patient who received a liver transplant. Some of the T cells may derive from the graft donor. Each CDR3 is given with its conserved first and last residue. A D gene is named only where the DNA matches it firmly. Expanded clones are given a class, and other clones once, few, many or no size at all.

size	D	V	J	DNA	CDR3
-	-	TRBV2	TRBJ1-6	TGTGCCAGCAGGTCTACCAGGGTGGGTGATTCACCCCTCCACTTT	CASRSTRVGDSPLHF
-	-	TRBV27	TRBJ2-1	TGTGCCAGCAGTTCCGAGACAAGACGGGGGAGCTCCTACAATGAGCAGTTCTTC	CASSSETRRGSSYNEQFF
-	-	TRBV5-4	TRBJ1-6	TGTGCCAGCAGCTCGTTGACAGCGTATAATTCACCCCTCCACTTT	CASSSLTAYNSPLHF
-	-	TRBV6-5	TRBJ2-7	TGTGCCAGCAGTCCGGGTGTCAAGCAGTACTTC	CASSPGVKQYF
-	-	TRBV11-2	TRBJ1-1	TGTGCCAGCAGCTTAGTATCCGGGTACGGCACTGAAGCTTTCTTT	CASSLVSGYGTEAFF
-	-	TRBV5-1	TRBJ2-5	TGCGCCAGCAGCCCCGTTCAGGGGAGAGAGACCCAGTACTTC	CASSPVQGRETQYF
-	-	TRBV10-3	TRBJ1-1	TGTGCCATCAAGCGGGCGGGGGACACTGAAGCTTTCTTT	CAIKRAGDTEAFF
-	TRBD1	TRBV2	TRBJ1-6	TGCGTCAGCTGCAGGGGGTCATATGGGTCACCCCTCCACTTT	CVSCRGSYGSPLHF
-	TRBD2	TRBV7-2	TRBJ2-7	TGTGCCAGCAGCCTAGCGGAAAGCTCCTACGAGCAGTACTTC	CASSLAESSYEQYF
-	TRBD2	TRBV6-1	TRBJ2-1	TGTGCCAGCAGTCTGACTAGCGGGACAGTTGGTGAGCAGTTCTTC	CASSLTSGTVGEQFF
few	TRBD2	TRBV7-9	TRBJ2-3	TGTGCCAGCAGCACCCACGGGGCGGGAGGGGGTGGAGATACGCAGTATTTT	CASSTHGAGGGGDTQYF
-	TRBD1	TRBV4-3	TRBJ2-3	TGCGCCAGCAGCCAAACGGGACAGGGGGCCCAGTCAACCACAGATACGCAGTATTTT	CASSQTGQGAQSTTDTQYF
-	TRBD1	TRBV28	TRBJ1-4	TGTGCCAGCAGATACGCCCCAGGGGGCGGGGCCGGCGAAAAACTGTTTTTT	CASRYAPGGGAGEKLFF
-	-	TRBV28	TRBJ1-1	TGTGCCAGCAGTAGGGAGATCTTGAACACTGAAGCTTTCTTT	CASSREILNTEAFF
-	-	TRBV28	TRBJ1-2	TGTGCCAGCAGTTCAGTTCCGGACTATGGCTACACCTTC	CASSSVPDYGYTF
-	-	TRBV5-4	TRBJ1-1	TGTGCCAGCAGCTTTTATGGCAGCCTGAACACTGAAGCTTTCTTT	CASSFYGSLNTEAFF
-	-	TRBV4-2	TRBJ2-1	TGTGCCAGCAGCCCCGTAAATGGCGGCTACAATGAGCAGTTCTTC	CASSPVNGGYNEQFF
-	-	TRBV10-3	TRBJ1-1	TGTGCCATCACCCCTCAACAGGGCCTAAACACTGAAGCTTTCTTT	CAITPQQGLNTEAFF
-	TRBD2	TRBV11-2	TRBJ2-1	TGTGCCAGCAGCGCCACCCCCTTTCGTAGCGGGAGGGCCGGCAATGAGCAGTTCTTC	CASSATPFRSGRAGNEQFF
once	-	TRBV10-1	TRBJ2-4	TGCGCCAGCAGTGATATGACGACAGGACAGTACTTC	CASSDMTTGQYF
-	TRBD2	TRBV5-1	TRBJ2-2	TGCGCCAGCAGAATAGCGGGGGGCCCCGGGGAGCTGTTTTTT	CASRIAGGPGELFF
-	TRBD2	TRBV19	TRBJ2-5	TGTGCCAGTAGTACCTTACTAGCGGGGGCACAAGAGACCCAGTACTTC	CASSTLLAGAQETQYF
-	TRBD1	TRBV6-1	TRBJ2-2	TGTGCCAGCAGTGTTCACACCGGACAGGGACACGGGGAGCTGTTTTTT	CASSVHTGQGHGELFF
-	-	TRBV6-1	TRBJ2-3	TGTGCCAGCAGGCAGGGAGCAGATACGCAGTATTTT	CASRQGADTQYF
few	-	TRBV4-1	TRBJ1-5	TGCGCCAGCAGCCATGCCGGGACCTTCAATCAGCCCCAGCATTTT	CASSHAGTFNQPQHF
-	-	TRBV27	TRBJ2-1	TGTGCCAGCAGTTTAAGATCAGCCTATGAGCAGTTCTTC	CASSLRSAYEQFF
once	-	TRBV5-8	TRBJ2-2	TGTGCCAGCAGCTTAGACCCCCTCGCGGCAGTGAACACCGGGGAGCTGTTTTTT	CASSLDPLAAVNTGELFF
-	-	TRBV5-1	TRBJ2-7	TGCGCCAGCAGCTTGGCCAGAAATGGGGCCTACGAGCAGTACTTC	CASSLARNGAYEQYF
-	-	TRBV18	TRBJ2-7	TGTGCCAGCTCTCCGAGTCGTGAAGCCGAGCAGTACTTC	CASSPSREAEQYF